This paragraph covers one TCR beta chain sequence. Its antigen is as yet unknown. Sequencing targeted TCR beta in T cells from blood (CD8+ and CD4+). Those who served as multiple sclerosis controls were treatment-naive patients with stable or active relapsing-remitting disease. This entry belongs to a study of CD8 T cells in Susac syndrome. Findings and limits, study-wide: Acknowledgment was made by the study that its TCR sequencing and HLA analysis involved a relatively small number of individuals.

J gave up 18 bases and V 0 bases, and 3 bases lay outside the gene matches. The CDR3 is 11 residues long. In germline, CDR1 is SGHKS, CDR2 YYEKEE (reference sequence). Random hexamers were used to reverse transcribe the RNA input (about 0.45 to 1 ug). The TCR beta CDR3 was amplified by immunoSEQ multiplex PCR across 54 Vbeta, 13 Jbeta. TCRdb passed the immunoSEQ multiplex PCR reads through MiXCR, listing each CDR3 protein once. The sample contains about 430,000 distinct CDR3 sequences, approximately 89% of which appear only once. What was sequenced was CD8+ T cells from PBMCs. The V gene is TRBV5-5, the J gene TRBJ1-6; 7 bases fit TRBD1. This clonotype was obtained from a human donor with multiple sclerosis. In DNA form, the CDR3 reads TGTGCCAGCAGCTTGGGACAGGGTCACCACTTT. This sequence encodes CASSLGQGHHF.